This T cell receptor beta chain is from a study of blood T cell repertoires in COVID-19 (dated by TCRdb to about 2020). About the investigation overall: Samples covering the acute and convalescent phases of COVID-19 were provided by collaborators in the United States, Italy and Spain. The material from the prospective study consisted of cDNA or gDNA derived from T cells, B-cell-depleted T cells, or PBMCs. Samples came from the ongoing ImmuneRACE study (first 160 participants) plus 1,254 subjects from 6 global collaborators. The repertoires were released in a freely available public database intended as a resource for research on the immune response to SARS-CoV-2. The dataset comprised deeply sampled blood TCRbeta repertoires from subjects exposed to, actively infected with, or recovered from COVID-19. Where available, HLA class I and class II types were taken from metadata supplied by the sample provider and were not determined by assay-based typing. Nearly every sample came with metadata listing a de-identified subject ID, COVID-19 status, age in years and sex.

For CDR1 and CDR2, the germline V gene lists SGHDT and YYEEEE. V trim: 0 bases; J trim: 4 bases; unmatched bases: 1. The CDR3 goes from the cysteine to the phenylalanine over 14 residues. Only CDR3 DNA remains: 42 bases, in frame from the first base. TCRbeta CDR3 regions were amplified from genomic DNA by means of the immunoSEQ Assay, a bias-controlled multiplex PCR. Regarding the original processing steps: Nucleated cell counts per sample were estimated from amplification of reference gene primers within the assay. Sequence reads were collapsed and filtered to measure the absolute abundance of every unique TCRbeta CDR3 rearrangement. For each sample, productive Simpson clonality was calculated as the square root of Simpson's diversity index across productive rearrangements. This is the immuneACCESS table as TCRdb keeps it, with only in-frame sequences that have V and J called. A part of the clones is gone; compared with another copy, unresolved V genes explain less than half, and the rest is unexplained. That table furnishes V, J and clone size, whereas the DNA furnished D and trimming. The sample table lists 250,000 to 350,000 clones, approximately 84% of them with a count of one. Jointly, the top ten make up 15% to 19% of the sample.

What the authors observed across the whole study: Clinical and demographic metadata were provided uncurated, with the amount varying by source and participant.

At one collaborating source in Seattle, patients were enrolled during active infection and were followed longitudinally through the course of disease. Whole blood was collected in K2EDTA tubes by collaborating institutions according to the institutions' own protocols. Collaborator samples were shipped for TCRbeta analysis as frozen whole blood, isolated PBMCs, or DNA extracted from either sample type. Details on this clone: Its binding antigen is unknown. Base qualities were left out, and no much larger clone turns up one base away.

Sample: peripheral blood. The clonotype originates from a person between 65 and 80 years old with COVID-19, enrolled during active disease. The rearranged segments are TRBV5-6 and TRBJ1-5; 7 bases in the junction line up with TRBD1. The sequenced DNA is TGTGCCAGCAGCTTGGAGGGGGCTAATCAGCCCCAGCATTTT. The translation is CASSLEGANQPQHF.